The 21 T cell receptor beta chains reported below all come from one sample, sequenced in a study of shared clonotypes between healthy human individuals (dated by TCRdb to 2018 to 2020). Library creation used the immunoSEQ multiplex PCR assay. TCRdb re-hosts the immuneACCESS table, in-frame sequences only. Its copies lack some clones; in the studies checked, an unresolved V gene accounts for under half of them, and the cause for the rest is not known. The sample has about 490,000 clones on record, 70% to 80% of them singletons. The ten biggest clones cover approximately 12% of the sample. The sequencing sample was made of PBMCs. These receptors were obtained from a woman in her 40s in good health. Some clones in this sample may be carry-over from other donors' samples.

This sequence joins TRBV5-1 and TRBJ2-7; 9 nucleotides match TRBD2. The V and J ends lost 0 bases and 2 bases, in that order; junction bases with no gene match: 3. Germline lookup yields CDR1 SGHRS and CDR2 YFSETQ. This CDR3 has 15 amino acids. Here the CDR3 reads CASSLAPSGTYEQYF. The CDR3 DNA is TGCGCCAGCAGCTTGGCCCCTAGCGGGACCTACGAGCAGTACTTC.

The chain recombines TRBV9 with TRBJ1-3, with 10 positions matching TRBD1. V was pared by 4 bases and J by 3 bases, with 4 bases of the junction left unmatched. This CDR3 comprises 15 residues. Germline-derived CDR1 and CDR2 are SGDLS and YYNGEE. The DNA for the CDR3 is TGTGCCAGCAGCCTGGGACAGGGGATTGGAAACACCATATATTTT. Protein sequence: CASSLGQGIGNTIYF.

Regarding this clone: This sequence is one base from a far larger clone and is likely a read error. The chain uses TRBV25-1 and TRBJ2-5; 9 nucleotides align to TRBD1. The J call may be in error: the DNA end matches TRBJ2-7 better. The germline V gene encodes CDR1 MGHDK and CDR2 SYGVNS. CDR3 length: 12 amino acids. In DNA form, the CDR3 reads TGTGCCAGCGGGACAGGGACCCACGAGCAGTACTTC. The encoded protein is CASGTGTHEQYF.

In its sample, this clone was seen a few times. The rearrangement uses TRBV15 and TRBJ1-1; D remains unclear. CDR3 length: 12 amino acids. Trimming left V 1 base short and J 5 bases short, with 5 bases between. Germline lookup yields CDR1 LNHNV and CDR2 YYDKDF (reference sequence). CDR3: CATSRGMTEAFF. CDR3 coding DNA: TGTGCCACCAGCAGAGGGATGACTGAAGCTTTCTTT.

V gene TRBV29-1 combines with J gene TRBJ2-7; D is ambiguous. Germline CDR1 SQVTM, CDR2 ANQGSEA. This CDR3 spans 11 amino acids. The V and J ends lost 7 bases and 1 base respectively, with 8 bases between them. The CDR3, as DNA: TGCAGCGCCGAACTGTCCTACGAGCAGTACTTC. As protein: CSAELSYEQYF.

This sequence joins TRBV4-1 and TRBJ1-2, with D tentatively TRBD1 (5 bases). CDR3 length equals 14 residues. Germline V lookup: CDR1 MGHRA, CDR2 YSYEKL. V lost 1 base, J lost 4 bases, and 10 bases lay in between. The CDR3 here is CASSQAERGYGYTF. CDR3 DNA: TGCGCCAGCAGCCAAGCTGAGAGGGGCTATGGCTACACCTTC.

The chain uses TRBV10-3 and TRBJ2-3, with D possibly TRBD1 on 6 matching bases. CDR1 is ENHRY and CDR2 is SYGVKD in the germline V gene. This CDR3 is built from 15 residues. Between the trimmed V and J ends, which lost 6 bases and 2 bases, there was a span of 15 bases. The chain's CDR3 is CAIRGPTGYTDTQYF. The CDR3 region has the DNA TGTGCCATCAGGGGACCGACAGGATACACAGATACGCAGTATTTT.

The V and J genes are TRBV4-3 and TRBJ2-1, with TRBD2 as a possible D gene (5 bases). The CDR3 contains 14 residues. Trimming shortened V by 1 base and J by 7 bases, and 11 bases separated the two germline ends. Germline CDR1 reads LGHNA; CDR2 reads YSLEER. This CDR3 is CASSQALRGNEQFF. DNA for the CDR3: TGCGCCAGCAGCCAAGCGCTTAGAGGGAATGAGCAGTTCTTC.

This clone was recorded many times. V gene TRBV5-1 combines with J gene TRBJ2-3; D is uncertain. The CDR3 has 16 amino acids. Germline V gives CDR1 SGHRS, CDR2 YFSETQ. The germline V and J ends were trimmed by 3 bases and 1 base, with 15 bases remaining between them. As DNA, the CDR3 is TGCGCCAGCAGCTCAACTGGCCCGTCGGGCACAGATACGCAGTATTTT. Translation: CASSSTGPSGTDTQYF.

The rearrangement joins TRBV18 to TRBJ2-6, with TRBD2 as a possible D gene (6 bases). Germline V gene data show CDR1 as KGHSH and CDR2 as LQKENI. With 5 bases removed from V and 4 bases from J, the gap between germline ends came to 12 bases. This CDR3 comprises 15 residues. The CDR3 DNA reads TGTGCCAGCTCAACCCGGGGGACGGGGGCCAACGTCCTGACTTTC. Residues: CASSTRGTGANVLTF.

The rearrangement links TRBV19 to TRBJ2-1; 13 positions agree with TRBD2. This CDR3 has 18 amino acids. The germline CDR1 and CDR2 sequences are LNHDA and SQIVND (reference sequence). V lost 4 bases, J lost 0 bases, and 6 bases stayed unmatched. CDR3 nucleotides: TGTGCCAGTAGTAAGGGACTAGCGGGGCGGAGCTCCTACAATGAGCAGTTCTTC. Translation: CASSKGLAGRSSYNEQFF. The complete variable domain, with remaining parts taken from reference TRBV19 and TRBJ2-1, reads DGGITQSPKYLFRKEGQNVTLSCEQNLNHDAMYWYRQDPGQGLRLIYYSQIVNDFQKGDIAEGYSVSREKKESFPLTVTSAQKNPTAFYLCASSKGLAGRSSYNEQFFGPGTRLTVL.

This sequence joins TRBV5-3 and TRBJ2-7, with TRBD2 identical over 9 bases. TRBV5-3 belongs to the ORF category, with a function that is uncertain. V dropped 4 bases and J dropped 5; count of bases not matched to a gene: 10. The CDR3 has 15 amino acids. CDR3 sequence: CARSPAAGGPHEQYF. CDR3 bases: TGTGCCAGAAGCCCCGCGGCGGGAGGGCCTCACGAGCAGTACTTC.

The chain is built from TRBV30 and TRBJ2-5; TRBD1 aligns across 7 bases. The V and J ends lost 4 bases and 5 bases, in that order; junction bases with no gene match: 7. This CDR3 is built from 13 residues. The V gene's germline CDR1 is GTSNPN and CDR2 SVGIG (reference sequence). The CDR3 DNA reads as TGTGCCTGGACCACAGGGGTTTCGGAGACCCAGTACTTC. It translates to CAWTTGVSETQYF. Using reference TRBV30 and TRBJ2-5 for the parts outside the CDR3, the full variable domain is SQTIHQWPATLVQPVGSPLSLECTVEGTSNPNLYWYRQAAGRGLQLLFYSVGIGQISSEVPQNLSASRPQDRQFILSSKKLLLSDSGFYLCAWTTGVSETQYFGPGTRLLVL.

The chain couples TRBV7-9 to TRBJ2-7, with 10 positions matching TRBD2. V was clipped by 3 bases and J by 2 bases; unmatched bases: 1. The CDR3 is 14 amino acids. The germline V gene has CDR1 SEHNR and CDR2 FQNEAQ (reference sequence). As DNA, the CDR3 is TGTGCCAGCAGCTTCAGCGGGAGGGCCTACGAGCAGTACTTC. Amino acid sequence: CASSFSGRAYEQYF. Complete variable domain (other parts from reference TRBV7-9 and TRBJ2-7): DTGVSQNPRHKITKRGQNVTFRCDPISEHNRLYWYRQTLGQGPEFLTYFQNEAQLEKSRLLSDRFSAERPKGSFSTLEIQRTEQGDSAMYLCASSFSGRAYEQYFGPGTRLTVT.

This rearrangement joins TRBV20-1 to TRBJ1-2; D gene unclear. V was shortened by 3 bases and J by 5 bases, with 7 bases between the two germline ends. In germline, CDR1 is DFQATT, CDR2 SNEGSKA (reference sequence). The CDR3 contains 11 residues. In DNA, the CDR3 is TGCAGTGCTAGTGTGAGTTATGGCTACACCTTC. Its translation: CSASVSYGYTF.

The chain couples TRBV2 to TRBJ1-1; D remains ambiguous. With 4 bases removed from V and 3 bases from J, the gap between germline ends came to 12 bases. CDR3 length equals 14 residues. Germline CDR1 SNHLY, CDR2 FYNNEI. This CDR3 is CASSVLPADTEAFF. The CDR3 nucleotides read TGTGCCAGCAGTGTTCTACCGGCGGACACTGAAGCTTTCTTT. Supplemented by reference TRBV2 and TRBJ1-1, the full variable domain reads EPEVTQTPSHQVTQMGQEVILRCVPISNHLYFYWYRQILGQKVEFLVSFYNNEISEKSEIFDDQFSVERPDGSNFTLKIRSTKLEDSAMYFCASSVLPADTEAFFGQGTRLTVV.

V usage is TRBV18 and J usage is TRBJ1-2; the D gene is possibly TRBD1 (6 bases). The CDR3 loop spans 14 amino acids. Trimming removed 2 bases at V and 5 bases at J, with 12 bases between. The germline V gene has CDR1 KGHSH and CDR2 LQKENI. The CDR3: CASSPARGWYGYTF. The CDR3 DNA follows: TGTGCCAGCTCACCAGCCAGGGGCTGGTATGGCTACACCTTC.

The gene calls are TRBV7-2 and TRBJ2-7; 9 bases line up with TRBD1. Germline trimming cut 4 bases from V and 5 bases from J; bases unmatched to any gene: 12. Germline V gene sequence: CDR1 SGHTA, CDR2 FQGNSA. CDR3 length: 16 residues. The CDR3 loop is CASSSSPGQGFNEQYF. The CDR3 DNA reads TGTGCCAGCAGCTCAAGTCCGGGACAGGGATTTAACGAGCAGTACTTC.

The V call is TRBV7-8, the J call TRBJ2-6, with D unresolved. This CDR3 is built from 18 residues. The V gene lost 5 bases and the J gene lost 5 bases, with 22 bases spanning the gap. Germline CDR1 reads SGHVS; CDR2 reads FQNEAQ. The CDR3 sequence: CASSRLTYPQSRANVLTF. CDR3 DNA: TGTGCCAGCAGCCGCCTCACGTACCCACAAAGTCGGGCCAACGTCCTGACTTTC. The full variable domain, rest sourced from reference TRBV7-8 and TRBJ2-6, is GAGVSQSPRYKVAKRGQDVALRCDPISGHVSLFWYQQALGQGPEFLTYFQNEAQLDKSGLPSDRFFAERPEGSVSTLKIQRTQQEDSAVYLCASSRLTYPQSRANVLTFGAGSRLTVL.

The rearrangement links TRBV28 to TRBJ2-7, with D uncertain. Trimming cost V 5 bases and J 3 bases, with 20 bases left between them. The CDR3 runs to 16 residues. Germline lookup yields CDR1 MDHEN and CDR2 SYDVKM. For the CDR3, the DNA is TGTGCCAGCAGTGCCTCGACGGCCGAGAGCCTCTACGAGCAGTACTTC. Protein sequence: CASSASTAESLYEQYF.

Written as DNA, the CDR3 is TGTGCCAGCAGGATACAGGGGGCTGCAGAGACCCAGTACTTC. The encoded protein is CASRIQGAAETQYF. V gene TRBV5-6 combines with J gene TRBJ2-5; 9 bases line up with TRBD1. The J segment lost 4 bases and the V segment lost 5 bases, leaving 6 bases of the junction unmatched. The CDR3 extends over 14 amino acids. Per germline, CDR1 SGHDT and CDR2 YYEEEE.